This T cell receptor beta chain was documented in a study of blood T cells in healthy people across ages. About the study: Every two T cells gave about one barcoded beta molecule via template switching.

The second PCR ran roughly 7 to 11 cycles with a sample-barcoded 5' primer and J-beta primers. Per sample, CDR3-containing paired-end reads numbered at least 2.5 million. TCRdb ran MiXCR on the 5' RACE reads and lists one entry per CDR3 protein. The profile covers approximately 1,000,000 distinct CDR3 sequences, with approximately 38% appearing a single time and over 10% taken by the ten largest. Peripheral blood samples of roughly 9.9 milliliters were drawn from each donor. Total RNA was extracted at no less than 6 micrograms per sample. Germline V gene lookup returns CDR1 ENHRY and CDR2 SYGVKD. The CDR3 covers 14 residues.

This TCR was recovered from a man in his late teens or twenties in good health. The sample taken for sequencing was blood. The chain couples TRBV10-3 to TRBJ2-1; possibly TRBD1 for D (6 bases). CDR3 protein: CVTRQESSYNEQFF. For the CDR3, the DNA is TGTGTCACCAGACAGGAGAGCTCCTACAATGAGCAGTTCTTC.